This T cell receptor beta chain was profiled in a study of metastatic and nonmetastatic thyroid tumors. Study summary: It was across blood and tumor or nodule tissue from malignant and benign thyroid patients that repertoires were compared.

This clone was seen repeatedly, ten times or more. Ahead of thyroid surgery, no patient had received treatment of any kind. In germline, CDR1 is SGHVS, CDR2 FNYEAQ. This CDR3 contains 15 residues. Unmatched junction bases numbered 6, after V lost 2 bases and J lost 2 bases. In the authors' methods: Building a distant-metastasis classifier for papillary thyroid cancer drew on CDR3 differences across clinicopathological groups. TCRdb ran MiXCR on the PCR reads. The V and J calls here are based on TCRdb, not the publication. Counted here are some 52,000 clones, about 15% occurring once; the ten biggest clones make up 2.5% to 3.5%.

The receptor comes from a female donor with papillary thyroid cancer or a benign thyroid nodule (not recorded which). Some clones in this sample may be carry-over from other donors' samples. Sequencing was carried out using blood. The chain recombines TRBV7-6 with TRBJ2-7; 7 nucleotides line up with TRBD1. The CDR3: CASSLYRDRAYEQYF. CDR3 nucleotides: TGTGCCAGCAGCTTATATAGAGACAGGGCCTACGAGCAGTACTTC. Full variable domain (outside the CDR3, taken from reference TRBV7-6 and TRBJ2-7): GAGVSQSPRYKVTKRGQDVALRCDPISGHVSLYWYRQALGQGPEFLTYFNYEAQQDKSGLPNDRFSAERPEGSISTLTIQRTEQRDSAMYRCASSLYRDRAYEQYFGPGTRLTVT.